The 7 T cell receptor beta chains reported below all come from one sample, sequenced in a study of shared clonotypes between healthy human individuals. Positively selected for CCR7, the CD45RO-negative cells used as naive CD8 cells excluded terminally differentiated effector memory CD45RA+ cells. The table came from immunoSEQ multiplex PCR; TCRdb's copy has only in-frame clones and leaves some out. Counted here are hundreds of thousands of clones, 95% to 96% occurring once; the ten biggest clones make up roughly 0.1%. Sequenced input: naive CD8+ T cells sorted from blood. All receptors derive from a woman aged 25 to 39 in good health.

The chain joins TRBV27 to TRBJ1-1, with 8 bases aligning to TRBD1. CDR1 and CDR2 (germline): MNHEY, SMNVEV (reference sequence). This CDR3 spans 17 amino acids. The J segment lost 1 base and the V segment lost 5 bases, leaving 12 bases of the junction unmatched. The CDR3 spells CASSPTGASKTNTEAFF. CDR3 DNA: TGTGCCAGCAGTCCGACAGGGGCTTCAAAGACGAACACTGAAGCTTTCTTT.

This clone was seen only a few times. The J gene is TRBJ1-1, the V gene TRBV19; TRBD1 is a possible D gene (6 bases). CDR3 length: 12 residues. Trimming cost V 7 bases and J 2 bases, with 8 bases left between them. Per germline, CDR1 LNHDA and CDR2 SQIVND (reference sequence). The CDR3 here is CASIQGNTEAFF. In DNA form, the CDR3 reads TGTGCCAGTATACAGGGTAACACTGAAGCTTTCTTT.

The J gene is TRBJ1-5, the V gene TRBV2, with D maybe TRBD1 (6 bases). CDR1 is SNHLY and CDR2 is FYNNEI in the germline V gene. Trimming removed 4 bases from V and 5 bases from J, with 12 bases in between. The CDR3 is 14 residues long. The CDR3 reads CASSVWGGDQPQHF. The DNA of the CDR3 is TGTGCCAGCAGTGTCTGGGGGGGCGATCAGCCCCAGCATTTT.

The chain joins TRBV9 to TRBJ2-5, with 9 bases that match TRBD2. This CDR3 has 15 residues. The V gene's germline CDR1 is SGDLS and CDR2 YYNGEE. After removal of 4 bases from V and 5 bases from J, the junction contained 9 bases not matched to a gene. For the CDR3, the DNA is TGTGCCAGCAGCTTATATAGCGGGAGAGGGGAGACCCAGTACTTC. Translating gives CASSLYSGRGETQYF.

As regards this clone: One junction end does not reproduce the germline sequence, and a read error may be involved. V gene TRBV4-1 combines with J gene TRBJ2-3, with 12 bases aligning to TRBD2. Germline V CDR1 and CDR2: MGHRA, YSYEKL. This CDR3 is built from 13 residues. CDR3 loop: CASSQWTSGTLDF. DNA of the CDR3: TGCGCCAGCAGCCAGTGGACTAGCGGGACCCTGGATTTT.

In its sample, this clone was seen a few times. The same CDR3 can be traced to other DNA sequences in this sample. The chain's CDR3 is CASSLTSNQPQHF. CDR3 nucleotides: TGTGCCAGCAGTTTAACGAGCAATCAGCCCCAGCATTTT. This sequence joins TRBV28 and TRBJ1-5; D remains ambiguous. The V end was cut by 2 bases, the J end by 1 base, with 3 bases between. Germline values: CDR1 MDHEN, CDR2 SYDVKM. The CDR3 is made up of 13 amino acids.

This chain connects TRBV13 to TRBJ2-3; no definite D call. Germline loops: CDR1 PRHDT, CDR2 FYEKMQ (reference sequence). V lost 5 bases, J lost 6 bases, and 18 bases lay in between. The CDR3 runs to 15 residues. In DNA, the CDR3 is TGTGCCAGCAGCCCTAGTCTCTCAACGGTGGATACGCAGTATTTT. This encodes CASSPSLSTVDTQYF.